This T cell receptor (beta chain) was recovered during a study of T cells in women clearing cervical HPV infection. About the study: Cases' blood sampling followed lesion detection by median approximately 140 days (90 to 200). HLA type could not be excluded as a confounder. Notes on the study in general: Timing of associations relative to infection is unclear; T-cell subsets were not isolated.

With regard to this clone: The target antigen is unknown. The CDR3 is cut off 3 residues early in the read; its end comes from the germline J gene.

Cervical HPV DNA detected by MY09/MY11 PCR, typed by dot-blot. Trimming left V 0 bases short and J 1 base short, with 8 bases between. The germline gives CDR1 DFQATT, CDR2 SNEGSKA (reference sequence). The length of the CDR3 is 14 residues. Here immunoSEQ multiplex PCR was the method, and the copy in TCRdb shows in-frame clones only, minus some. The repertoire table contains some 30,000 clones. The receptor's source is a woman between 18 and 70 years old with a cervical HPV16 infection that either progressed to CIN3+ or cleared (not recorded which). The chain links TRBV20-1 to TRBJ2-3; D is undetermined. The sequencing input was blood buffy coat. CDR3 bases read: TGCAGTGCTAGAGATCCCTCCGGCACAGATACG. Residues: CSARDPSGTDT. The whole CDR3 sequence reads CSARDPSGTDTQYF.